A single sample is the source of the 26 T cell receptor beta chains below, sequenced in a study of PD-1 blockade in classical Hodgkin lymphoma. The data were produced by immunoSEQ multiplex PCR, yet TCRdb's version contains in-frame clones alone and is incomplete. Of around 53,000 clones in the sample, 65% to 80% were seen once. Stated time point: cycle 4 day 1 (C4D1), after five to seven weeks of nivolumab. Each patient relapsed following autologous stem cell transplantation, and prior brentuximab vedotin exposure differed. The source was peripheral blood mononuclear cells (PBMCs), collected before the fourth cycle of nivolumab. The receptors shown here come from a human donor with classical Hodgkin lymphoma.

The V call is TRBV2, the J call TRBJ2-2; D is possibly TRBD1 or TRBD2 (5 bases each). V lost 9 bases and J 10 bases, leaving 15 bases between the germline ends. Germline-derived CDR1 and CDR2 are SNHLY and FYNNEI. This CDR3 has 12 amino acids. The CDR3 DNA follows: TGTGCCAGTGCCGGGACCGGAACGGAGCTGTTTTTT. Amino acid sequence: CASAGTGTELFF.

This clone was observed a handful of times. J is TRBJ2-1 and V is TRBV28; 9 bases align to TRBD2. V lost 3 bases to trimming and J lost 9 bases; unmatched junction nucleotides: 12. This CDR3 region has 16 residues. Germline CDR1 MDHEN, CDR2 SYDVKM. In DNA form, the CDR3 reads TGTGCCAGCAGTTTTGGGCTAGCGGGATTCTTGGGTGAGCAGTTCTTC. Amino acids: CASSFGLAGFLGEQFF.

V and J are TRBV7-8 and TRBJ1-2; 7 bases are a match to TRBD1. The CDR3 sequence is 14 residues long. Germline trimming cut 0 bases from V and 8 bases from J; bases unmatched to any gene: 6. CDR1 SGHVS and CDR2 FQNEAQ come from the germline V gene. CDR3 loop: CASSLAPRGRGYTF. The CDR3 DNA is TGTGCCAGCAGCTTAGCGCCTAGGGGGCGAGGCTACACCTTC.

The chain recombines TRBV7-9 with TRBJ2-5, with D unclear. The CDR3 extends over 15 amino acids. V lost 3 bases and J lost 5, with 16 bases in between. The germline gives CDR1 SEHNR, CDR2 FQNEAQ (reference sequence). CDR3 protein: CASSFLGYFRETQYF. In nucleotides, the CDR3 is TGTGCCAGCAGCTTCCTGGGCTACTTTAGGGAGACCCAGTACTTC.

The V call is TRBV30, the J call TRBJ2-5; tentatively, D is TRBD2 (6 bases). The germline CDR1 and CDR2 sequences are GTSNPN and SVGIG (reference sequence). The CDR3 has 16 residues. The V end lost 0 bases, the J end lost 9 bases, and 23 bases lay between the germline ends. The CDR3 DNA reads as TGTGCCTGGAGTGTACCTGCGGGTAGCGGAGGAGCGCCCCAGTACTTC. It encodes CAWSVPAGSGGAPQYF.

V usage is TRBV11-1 and J usage is TRBJ2-1; D may be TRBD2 (6 bases). This CDR3 has 15 amino acids. Trimming stripped 2 bases from V and 5 bases from J, with 13 bases between. CDR1 is SGHAT and CDR2 is FQDESV in the germline V gene (reference sequence). CDR3 DNA: TGTGCCAGCAGCTTAACGACCCCGGGGGACAATGAGCAGTTCTTC. Translated: CASSLTTPGDNEQFF.

This clone is a singleton in its sample. V usage is TRBV15 and J usage is TRBJ2-5; TRBD2 aligns across 8 bases. Germline V gene data show CDR1 as LNHNV and CDR2 as YYDKDF (reference sequence). The trim removed 0 bases at V and 4 bases at J, leaving 4 bases unmatched. The CDR3 extends over 15 amino acids. In DNA form, the CDR3 reads TGTGCCACCAGCAGAGATGGGACTAGAGGAGAGACCCAGTACTTC. It yields the protein CATSRDGTRGETQYF. Looking up the rest from reference TRBV15 and TRBJ2-5 gives the full variable domain: DAMVIQNPRYQVTQFGKPVTLSCSQTLNHNVMYWYQQKSSQAPKLLFHYYDKDFNNEADTPDNFQSRRPNTSFCFLDIRSPGLGDTAMYLCATSRDGTRGETQYFGPGTRLLVL.

V usage is TRBV11-2 and J usage is TRBJ1-2; possible D gene TRBD1, 6 bases. CDR3 length equals 14 residues. Germline assignment: CDR1 SGHAT and CDR2 FQNNGV. Trimming shortened V by 5 bases and J by 4 bases, and 14 bases separated the two germline ends. This chain's CDR3 is CASSRVDSRYGYTF. The CDR3 nucleotides read TGTGCCAGCAGCCGGGTGGACAGTCGCTATGGCTACACCTTC. Complete variable domain (other parts from reference TRBV11-2 and TRBJ1-2): EAGVAQSPRYKIIEKRQSVAFWCNPISGHATLYWYQQILGQGPKLLIQFQNNGVVDDSQLPKDRFSAERLKGVDSTLKIQPAKLEDSAVYLCASSRVDSRYGYTFGSGTRLTVV.

The sample holds one count of this clone. The rearrangement joins TRBV29-1 to TRBJ2-7; 12 positions match TRBD2. Germline trimming cut 6 bases from V and 3 bases from J; bases unmatched to any gene: 9. Germline lookup yields CDR1 SQVTM and CDR2 ANQGSEA. CDR3 length equals 15 residues. The CDR3 loop is CSVGHRLAGVYEQYF. CDR3 DNA sequence: TGCAGCGTCGGACACCGACTAGCGGGAGTCTACGAGCAGTACTTC.

V and J are TRBV11-3 and TRBJ2-1; the match to TRBD1 covers 7 bases. This CDR3 has 15 amino acids. The trim removed 3 bases at V and 6 bases at J, leaving 8 bases unmatched. Germline CDR1 is SGHNT and CDR2 is YENEEA. CDR3 in DNA: TGTGCCAGCAGCTTCCTCGGACAGGCAGGCAATGAGCAGTTCTTC. It yields the protein CASSFLGQAGNEQFF.

This chain uses TRBV28 with TRBJ1-3; 7 bases are shared with TRBD1. Germline CDR1 and CDR2: MDHEN and SYDVKM. The CDR3 sequence is 13 residues long. Unmatched junction bases numbered 5, after V lost 8 bases and J lost 4 bases. The CDR3 is CASSRGGGNTIYF. The CDR3 region has the DNA TGTGCCAGCTCCAGGGGGGGAGGAAACACCATATATTTT.

This rearrangement joins TRBV9 to TRBJ2-5; 14 bases fit TRBD2. CDR1 and CDR2 (germline): SGDLS, YYNGEE. The CDR3 loop spans 15 amino acids. The V gene end was trimmed by 4 bases and the J gene end by 4 bases; junction bases not matched to a gene: 3. The CDR3 sequence is CASSPGLAGVETQYF. The CDR3 DNA is TGTGCCAGCAGCCCGGGACTAGCGGGAGTAGAGACCCAGTACTTC.

This chain connects TRBV27 to TRBJ1-2; TRBD1 matches at 8 bases. V shed 5 bases and J 4 bases; nucleotides not matched to a gene: 12. CDR1 MNHEY and CDR2 SMNVEV come from the germline V gene (reference sequence). The CDR3 covers 16 residues. CDR3 residues: CASSAFTGGGFYGYTF. In DNA, the CDR3 is TGTGCCAGCAGTGCTTTCACAGGGGGAGGGTTCTATGGCTACACCTTC.

The rearrangement joins TRBV29-1 to TRBJ2-2; D is undetermined. CDR1 SQVTM and CDR2 ANQGSEA come from the germline V gene. This CDR3 is 14 amino acids long. V was trimmed by 6 bases and J by 5 bases, leaving 16 bases between them. CDR3 sequence reads: CSVDSGTGTGELFF. The DNA for the CDR3 is TGCAGCGTCGACTCCGGTACTGGGACCGGGGAGCTGTTTTTT.

The chain has TRBV9 and TRBJ2-2, with 9 bases identical to TRBD2. Germline CDR1 and CDR2: SGDLS and YYNGEE. Trimming at V came to 4 bases and at J to 2 bases, leaving 6 bases not matched to a gene. This CDR3 spans 16 amino acids. The CDR3 spells CASSPRSGGNTGELFF. DNA of the CDR3: TGTGCCAGCAGCCCTCGTAGCGGGGGTAACACCGGGGAGCTGTTTTTT.

In DNA form, the CDR3 reads TGTGCCAGTAGTAGGGGAGGGGGCGCGAAGTTACTAACCTACGAGCAGTACTTC. Translating it yields CASSRGGGAKLLTYEQYF. The chain is built from TRBV19 and TRBJ2-7; D may correspond to TRBD1 or TRBD2 (7 bases each). Between the trimmed V and J ends, which lost 4 bases and 2 bases, there was a span of 24 bases. The germline gives CDR1 LNHDA, CDR2 SQIVND (reference sequence). The CDR3 runs 18 residues. The full variable domain, completed using reference TRBV19 and TRBJ2-7, is DGGITQSPKYLFRKEGQNVTLSCEQNLNHDAMYWYRQDPGQGLRLIYYSQIVNDFQKGDIAEGYSVSREKKESFPLTVTSAQKNPTAFYLCASSRGGGAKLLTYEQYFGPGTRLTVT.

This clone was detected once. The sample has other DNA sequences that encode this CDR3 too. This chain links TRBV7-2 with TRBJ2-3, with 7 bases aligning to TRBD2. Per the germline V gene, CDR1 is SGHTA and CDR2 is FQGNSA. The CDR3 length is 14 residues. The V and J ends lost 3 bases and 4 bases, in that order; junction bases with no gene match: 4. CDR3 in DNA: TGTGCCAGCAGCTTCGGACTAGTTGCAGATACGCAGTATTTT. Encoded protein: CASSFGLVADTQYF.

DNA for the CDR3: TGTGCCAGCAGGAACCTAGCGGGAGGGCCGGCAGATACGCAGTATTTT. The encoded protein is CASRNLAGGPADTQYF. The V call is TRBV5-4, the J call TRBJ2-3; TRBD2 matches at 12 bases. V lost 5 bases, J lost 4 bases, and 8 bases stayed unmatched. Germline lookup yields CDR1 SGHNT and CDR2 YYREEE (reference sequence). This CDR3 is 16 amino acids long. The full variable domain, its missing parts supplied by reference TRBV5-4 and TRBJ2-3, is ETGVTQSPTHLIKTRGQQVTLRCSSQSGHNTVSWYQQALGQGPQFIFQYYREEENGRGNFPPRFSGLQFPNYSSELNVNALELDDSALYLCASRNLAGGPADTQYFGPGTRLTVL.

The genes are TRBV6-5 and TRBJ2-1, with D perhaps TRBD1 (6 bases). Germline assignment: CDR1 MNHEY and CDR2 SVGAGI. Trimming removed 2 bases at V and 0 bases at J, with 8 bases between. This CDR3 has 15 residues. CDR3 coding DNA: TGTGCCAGCAGTTACCGGGACATCTCCTACAATGAGCAGTTCTTC. Translated: CASSYRDISYNEQFF.

This chain links TRBV29-1 with TRBJ2-1; perhaps TRBD2 as D (6 bases). This CDR3 spans 13 amino acids. Trimming cost V 4 bases and J 0 bases, with 7 bases left between them. Germline V lookup: CDR1 SQVTM, CDR2 ANQGSEA. The CDR3 bases are TGCAGCGTTGTCGGGAGCTCCTACAATGAGCAGTTCTTC. Translating it yields CSVVGSSYNEQFF.

The chain recombines TRBV15 with TRBJ2-5; the match to TRBD2 covers 7 bases. The ends lost 5 bases at V and 2 bases at J; junction bases unmatched: 5. The CDR3 runs 14 residues. The V gene's germline CDR1 is LNHNV and CDR2 YYDKDF (reference sequence). CDR3: CATSPRTRQETQYF. The CDR3 nucleotides are TGTGCCACCAGCCCCCGGACTAGGCAAGAGACCCAGTACTTC.

V usage is TRBV5-4 and J usage is TRBJ2-7, with unresolved D. The V end lost 4 bases, the J end lost 4 bases, and 15 bases lay between the germline ends. The length of the CDR3 is 14 residues. CDR1 and CDR2 from the germline V gene are SGHNT and YYREEE (reference sequence). In DNA, the CDR3 is TGTGCCAGCAGCCTTTTCGGAGAAGGTTACGAGCAGTACTTC. Its protein is CASSLFGEGYEQYF.

The V call is TRBV28, the J call TRBJ1-5; 8 bases are shared with TRBD1. The CDR3 loop spans 14 amino acids. Germline V lookup: CDR1 MDHEN, CDR2 SYDVKM. Losses at the gene ends were 4 bases for V and 9 bases for J; bases not matched to a gene: 8. The CDR3 protein is CASSSGQGVGPQHF. In DNA form, the CDR3 reads TGTGCCAGCAGTTCAGGACAGGGTGTTGGGCCCCAGCATTTT.

The J gene is TRBJ2-1, the V gene TRBV29-1, with 9 bases fitting TRBD2. With V trimmed by 1 base and J by 3 bases, 1 base remained unmatched. The CDR3 is made up of 14 amino acids. Looked up from germline, CDR1 is SQVTM and CDR2 is ANQGSEA. The CDR3 coding sequence is TGCAGCGTTGAAGGGCGGGAGGGCTACAATGAGCAGTTCTTC. Amino acids: CSVEGREGYNEQFF.

The V gene is TRBV2, the J gene TRBJ2-1; D gene unclear. This CDR3 contains 11 residues. Trimming stripped 11 bases from V and 2 bases from J, with 7 bases between. The V gene's germline CDR1 is SNHLY and CDR2 FYNNEI. The CDR3 loop is CACTPYNEQFF. The CDR3 DNA reads TGTGCCTGTACCCCCTACAATGAGCAGTTCTTC.

The chain carries TRBV12-5 and TRBJ1-3, with D possibly matching TRBD1 (6 bases). V was pared by 7 bases and J by 2 bases, with 15 bases between. The germline CDR1 and CDR2 sequences are LGHNT and FRNRAP. The CDR3 length is 15 residues. CDR3 region: CASVVEQGAGNTIYF. In DNA, the CDR3 is TGTGCTAGTGTGGTGGAACAGGGCGCTGGAAACACCATATATTTT.